The T cell receptor beta chain described here comes from a study of T cell responses to AZD1222 COVID-19 vaccine. Assay used: immunoSEQ multiplex PCR; TCRdb lists only in-frame clones, some missing. This sample carries about 150,000 clones, 75% to 85% of them seen once, and the ten largest clones take 4.1%. V lost 6 bases, J lost 2 bases, and 16 bases lay in between. Germline CDR1 is LNHDA and CDR2 is SQIVND (reference sequence). This CDR3 is built from 16 residues. Findings of the study overall: Baseline seropositivity characterized only a handful of AZD1222 recipients. Once two AZD1222 doses were given, Spike-specific TCR breadth and depth went up.

Points on this clone: Antigen specificity is unknown.

The chain carries TRBV19 and TRBJ2-2, with D possibly TRBD2 on 6 matching bases. This material consisted of peripheral blood, taken on day 0 of MenACWY control vaccination. This sequence was found in an adult in good health. CDR3 protein: CASRNRGGANTGELFF. CDR3 bases: TGTGCCAGTAGAAATCGGGGCGGGGCTAACACCGGGGAGCTGTTTTTT.